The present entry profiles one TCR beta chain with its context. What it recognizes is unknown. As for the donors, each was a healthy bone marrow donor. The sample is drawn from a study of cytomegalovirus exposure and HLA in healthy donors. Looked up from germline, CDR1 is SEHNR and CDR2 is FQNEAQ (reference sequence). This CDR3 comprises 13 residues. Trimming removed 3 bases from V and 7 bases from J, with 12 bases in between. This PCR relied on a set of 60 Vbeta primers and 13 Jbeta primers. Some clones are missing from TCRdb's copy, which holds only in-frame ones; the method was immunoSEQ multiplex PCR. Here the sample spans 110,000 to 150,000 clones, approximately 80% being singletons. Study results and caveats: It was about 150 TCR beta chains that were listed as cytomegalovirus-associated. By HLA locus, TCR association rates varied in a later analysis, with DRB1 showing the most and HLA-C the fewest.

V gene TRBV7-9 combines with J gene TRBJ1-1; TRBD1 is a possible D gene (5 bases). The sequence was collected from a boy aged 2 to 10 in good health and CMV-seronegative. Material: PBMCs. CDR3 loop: CASSFVQGGEAFF. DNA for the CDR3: TGTGCCAGCAGCTTCGTTCAGGGAGGTGAAGCTTTCTTT.